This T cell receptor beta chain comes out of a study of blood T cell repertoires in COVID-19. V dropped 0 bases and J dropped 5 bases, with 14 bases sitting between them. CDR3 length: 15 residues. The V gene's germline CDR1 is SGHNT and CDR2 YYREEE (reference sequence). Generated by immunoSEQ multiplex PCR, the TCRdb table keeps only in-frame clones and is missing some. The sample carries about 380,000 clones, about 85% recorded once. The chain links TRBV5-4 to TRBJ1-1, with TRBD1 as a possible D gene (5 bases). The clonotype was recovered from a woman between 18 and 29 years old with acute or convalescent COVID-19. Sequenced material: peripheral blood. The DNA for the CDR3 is TGTGCCAGCAGCTTGGAGGGGACTTCGAAGACTGAAGCTTTCTTT. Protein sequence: CASSLEGTSKTEAFF. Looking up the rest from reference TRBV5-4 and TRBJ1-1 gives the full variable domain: ETGVTQSPTHLIKTRGQQVTLRCSSQSGHNTVSWYQQALGQGPQFIFQYYREEENGRGNFPPRFSGLQFPNYSSELNVNALELDDSALYLCASSLEGTSKTEAFFGQGTRLTVV.